Given below is one T cell receptor beta chain in context. Trimming stripped 5 bases from V and 6 bases from J, with 10 bases between. The CDR3 sequence is 12 residues long. CDR1 and CDR2 from the germline V gene are MNHEY and SVGEGT. TCRdb keeps only in-frame clones here, not all; method: immunoSEQ multiplex PCR. This table holds over 100,000 clones, approximately 87% found once. These data originate in a study of blood T cell repertoires in COVID-19. The chain links TRBV6-2 or TRBV6-3 to TRBJ1-2; D is unresolved. Sequenced: peripheral blood. The clonotype originates from an older woman with acute or convalescent COVID-19. CDR3 DNA: TGTGCCAGCAGTCGACTTGGTGATGGCTACACCTTC. Protein product: CASSRLGDGYTF.